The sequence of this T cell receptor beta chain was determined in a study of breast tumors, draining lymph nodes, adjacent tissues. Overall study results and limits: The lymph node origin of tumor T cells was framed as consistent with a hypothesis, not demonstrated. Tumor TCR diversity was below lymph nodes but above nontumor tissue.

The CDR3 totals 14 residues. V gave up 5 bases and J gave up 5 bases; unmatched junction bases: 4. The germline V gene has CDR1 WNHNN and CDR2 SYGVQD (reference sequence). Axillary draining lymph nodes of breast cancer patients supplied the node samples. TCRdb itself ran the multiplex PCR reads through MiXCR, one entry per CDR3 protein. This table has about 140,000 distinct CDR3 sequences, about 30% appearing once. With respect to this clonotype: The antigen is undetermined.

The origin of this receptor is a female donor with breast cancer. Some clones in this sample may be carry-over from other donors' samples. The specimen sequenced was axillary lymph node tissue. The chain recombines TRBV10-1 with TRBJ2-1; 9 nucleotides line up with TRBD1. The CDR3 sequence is CASSPGTGNNEQFF. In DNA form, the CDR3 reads TGCGCCAGCAGTCCCGGGACAGGGAACAATGAGCAGTTCTTC.